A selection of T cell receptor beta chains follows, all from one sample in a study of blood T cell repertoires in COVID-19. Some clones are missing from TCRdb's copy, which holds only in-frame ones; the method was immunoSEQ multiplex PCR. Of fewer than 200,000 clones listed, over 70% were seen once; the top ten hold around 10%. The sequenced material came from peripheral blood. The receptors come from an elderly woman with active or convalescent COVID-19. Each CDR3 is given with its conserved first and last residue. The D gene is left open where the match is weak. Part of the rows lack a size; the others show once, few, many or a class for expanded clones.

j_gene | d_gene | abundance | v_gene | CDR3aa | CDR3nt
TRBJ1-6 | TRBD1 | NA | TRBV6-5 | CASRPTGVTPLHF | TGTGCCAGCAGACCGACAGGGGTGACACCCCTCCACTTT
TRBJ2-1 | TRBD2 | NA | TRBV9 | CASSVGASGGDEQFF | TGTGCCAGCAGCGTAGGGGCTAGCGGGGGGGATGAGCAGTTCTTC
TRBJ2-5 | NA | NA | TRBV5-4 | CASTPGTTSRETQYF | TGTGCCAGCACACCGGGGACAACCTCCCGGGAGACCCAGTACTTC
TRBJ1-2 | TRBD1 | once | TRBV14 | CASSLRTGGTYGYTF | TGTGCCAGCAGCCTCAGGACAGGGGGTACATATGGCTACACCTTC
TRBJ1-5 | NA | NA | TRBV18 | CASSPFNGTPYLPQHF | TGTGCCAGCTCACCCTTTAACGGGACACCTTATTTGCCCCAGCATTTT
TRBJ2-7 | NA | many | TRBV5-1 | CASSGRAPYEQYF | TGCGCCAGCAGCGGCAGGGCCCCCTACGAGCAGTACTTC
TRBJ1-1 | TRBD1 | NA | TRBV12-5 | CASGLLQGIAFF | TGTGCTAGTGGTCTGCTACAGGGGATTGCTTTCTTT
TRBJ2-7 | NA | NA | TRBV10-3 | CAIRQTYEQYF | TGTGCCATCAGACAGACCTACGAGCAGTACTTC
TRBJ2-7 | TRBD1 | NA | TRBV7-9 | CASSPKTGTGGYEQYF | TGTGCCAGCAGCCCTAAAACCGGGACAGGGGGCTACGAGCAGTACTTC
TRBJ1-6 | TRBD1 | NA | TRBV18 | CASSPWTGYNSPLHF | TGTGCCAGCTCACCGTGGACAGGATATAATTCACCCCTCCACTTT
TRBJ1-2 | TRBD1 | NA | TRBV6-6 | CASSYLDRGGGYTF | TGTGCCAGCAGTTATCTGGACAGGGGGGGTGGCTACACCTTC
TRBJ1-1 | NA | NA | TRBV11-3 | CASRPDGGLGTEAFF | TGTGCCAGCAGACCGGACGGGGGGCTGGGGACTGAAGCTTTCTTT
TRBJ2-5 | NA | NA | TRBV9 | CASSVGPGVETQYF | TGTGCCAGCAGCGTCGGTCCGGGGGTGGAGACCCAGTACTTC
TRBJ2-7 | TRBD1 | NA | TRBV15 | CATSRDPDRGDEQYF | TGTGCCACCAGCAGAGATCCCGACAGGGGAGACGAGCAGTACTTC
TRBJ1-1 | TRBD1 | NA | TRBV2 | CASRGTGGSNTEAFF | TGTGCCAGCAGGGGGACAGGGGGTTCGAACACTGAAGCTTTCTTT
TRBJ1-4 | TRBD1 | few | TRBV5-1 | CASSPRQGLGSEKLFF | TGCGCCAGCAGTCCTCGACAGGGCCTGGGGAGTGAAAAACTGTTTTTT
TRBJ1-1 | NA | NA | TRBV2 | CASSEGRVTEAFF | TGTGCCAGCAGTGAGGGCAGGGTCACTGAAGCTTTCTTT
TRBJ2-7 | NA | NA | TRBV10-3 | CAISESRAEQYF | TGTGCCATCAGTGAGTCGCGGGCCGAGCAGTACTTC
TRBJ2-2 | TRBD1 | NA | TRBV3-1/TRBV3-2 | CASSPSPRGRQGATGELFF | TGTGCCAGCAGCCCATCCCCGCGGGGGCGACAGGGGGCCACCGGGGAGCTGTTTTTT
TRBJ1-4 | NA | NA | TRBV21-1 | CASSPRQGNEKLFF | TGTGCCAGCAGCCCCCGACAGGGCAATGAAAAACTGTTTTTT
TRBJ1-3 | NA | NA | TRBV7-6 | CASSFWGGSSGNTIYF | TGTGCCAGCAGCTTCTGGGGGGGGAGCTCTGGAAACACCATATATTTT
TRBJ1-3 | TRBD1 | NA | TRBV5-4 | CASSLGQGIQGTIYF | TGTGCCAGCAGCCTGGGACAGGGGATCCAGGGGACCATATATTTT
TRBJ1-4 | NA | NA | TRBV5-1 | CASSYEGSGNEKLFF | TGCGCCAGCAGCTATGAGGGATCGGGTAATGAAAAACTGTTTTTT